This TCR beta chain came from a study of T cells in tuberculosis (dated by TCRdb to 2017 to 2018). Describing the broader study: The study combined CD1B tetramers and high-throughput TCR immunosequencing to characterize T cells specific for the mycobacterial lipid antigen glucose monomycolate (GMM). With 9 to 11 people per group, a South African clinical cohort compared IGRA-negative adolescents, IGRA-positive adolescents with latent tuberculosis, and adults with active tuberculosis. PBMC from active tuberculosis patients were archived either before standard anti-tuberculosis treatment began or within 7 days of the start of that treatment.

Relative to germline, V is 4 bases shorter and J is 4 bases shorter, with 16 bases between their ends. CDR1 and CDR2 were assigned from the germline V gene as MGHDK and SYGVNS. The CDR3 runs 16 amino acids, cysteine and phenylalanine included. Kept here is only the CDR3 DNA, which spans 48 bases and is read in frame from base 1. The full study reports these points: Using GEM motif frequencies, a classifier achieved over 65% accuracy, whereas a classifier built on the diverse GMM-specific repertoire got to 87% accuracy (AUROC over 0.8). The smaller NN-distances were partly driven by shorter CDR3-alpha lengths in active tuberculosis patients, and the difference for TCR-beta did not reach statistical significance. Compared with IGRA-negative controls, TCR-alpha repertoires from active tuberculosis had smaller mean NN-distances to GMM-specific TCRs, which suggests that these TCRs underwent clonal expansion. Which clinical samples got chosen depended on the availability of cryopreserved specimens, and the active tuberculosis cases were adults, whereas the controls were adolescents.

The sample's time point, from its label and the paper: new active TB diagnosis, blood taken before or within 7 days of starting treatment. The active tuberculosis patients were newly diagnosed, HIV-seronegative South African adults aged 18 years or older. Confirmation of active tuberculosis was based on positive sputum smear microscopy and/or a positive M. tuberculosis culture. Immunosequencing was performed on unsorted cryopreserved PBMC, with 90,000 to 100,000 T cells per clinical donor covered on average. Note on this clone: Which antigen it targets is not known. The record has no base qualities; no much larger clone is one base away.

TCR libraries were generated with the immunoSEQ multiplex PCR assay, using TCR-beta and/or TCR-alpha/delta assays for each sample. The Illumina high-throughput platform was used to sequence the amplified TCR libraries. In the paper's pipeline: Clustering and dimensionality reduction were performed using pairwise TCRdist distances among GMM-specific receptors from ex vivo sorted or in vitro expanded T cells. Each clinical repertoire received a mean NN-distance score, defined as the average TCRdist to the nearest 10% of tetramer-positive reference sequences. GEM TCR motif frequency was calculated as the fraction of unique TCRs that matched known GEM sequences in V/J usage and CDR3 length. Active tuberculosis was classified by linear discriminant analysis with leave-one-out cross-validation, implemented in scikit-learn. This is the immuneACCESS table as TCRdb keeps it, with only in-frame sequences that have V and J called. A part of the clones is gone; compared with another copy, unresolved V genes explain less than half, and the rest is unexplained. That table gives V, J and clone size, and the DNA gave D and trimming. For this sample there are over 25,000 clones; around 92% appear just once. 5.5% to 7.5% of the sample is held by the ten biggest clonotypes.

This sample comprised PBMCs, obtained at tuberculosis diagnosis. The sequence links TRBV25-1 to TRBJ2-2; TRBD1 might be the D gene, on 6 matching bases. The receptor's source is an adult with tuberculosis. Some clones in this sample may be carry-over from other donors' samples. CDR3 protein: CASSALQGSGTGELFF. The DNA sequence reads TGTGCCAGCAGTGCCCTGCAGGGGTCGGGCACCGGGGAGCTGTTTTTT.